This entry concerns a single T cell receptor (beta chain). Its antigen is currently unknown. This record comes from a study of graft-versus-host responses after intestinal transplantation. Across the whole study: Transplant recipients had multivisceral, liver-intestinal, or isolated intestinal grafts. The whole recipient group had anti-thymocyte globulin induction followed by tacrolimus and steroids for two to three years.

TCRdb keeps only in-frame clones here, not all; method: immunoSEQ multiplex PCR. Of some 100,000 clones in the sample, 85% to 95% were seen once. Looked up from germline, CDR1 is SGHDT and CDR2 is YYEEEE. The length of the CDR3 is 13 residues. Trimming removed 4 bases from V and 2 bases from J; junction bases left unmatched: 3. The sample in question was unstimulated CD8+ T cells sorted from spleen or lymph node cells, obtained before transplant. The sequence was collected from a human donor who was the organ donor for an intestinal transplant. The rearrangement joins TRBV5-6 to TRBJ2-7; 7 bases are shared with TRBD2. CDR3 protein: CASSTGLAYEQYF. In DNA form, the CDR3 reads TGTGCCAGCAGCACAGGACTAGCCTACGAGCAGTACTTC.